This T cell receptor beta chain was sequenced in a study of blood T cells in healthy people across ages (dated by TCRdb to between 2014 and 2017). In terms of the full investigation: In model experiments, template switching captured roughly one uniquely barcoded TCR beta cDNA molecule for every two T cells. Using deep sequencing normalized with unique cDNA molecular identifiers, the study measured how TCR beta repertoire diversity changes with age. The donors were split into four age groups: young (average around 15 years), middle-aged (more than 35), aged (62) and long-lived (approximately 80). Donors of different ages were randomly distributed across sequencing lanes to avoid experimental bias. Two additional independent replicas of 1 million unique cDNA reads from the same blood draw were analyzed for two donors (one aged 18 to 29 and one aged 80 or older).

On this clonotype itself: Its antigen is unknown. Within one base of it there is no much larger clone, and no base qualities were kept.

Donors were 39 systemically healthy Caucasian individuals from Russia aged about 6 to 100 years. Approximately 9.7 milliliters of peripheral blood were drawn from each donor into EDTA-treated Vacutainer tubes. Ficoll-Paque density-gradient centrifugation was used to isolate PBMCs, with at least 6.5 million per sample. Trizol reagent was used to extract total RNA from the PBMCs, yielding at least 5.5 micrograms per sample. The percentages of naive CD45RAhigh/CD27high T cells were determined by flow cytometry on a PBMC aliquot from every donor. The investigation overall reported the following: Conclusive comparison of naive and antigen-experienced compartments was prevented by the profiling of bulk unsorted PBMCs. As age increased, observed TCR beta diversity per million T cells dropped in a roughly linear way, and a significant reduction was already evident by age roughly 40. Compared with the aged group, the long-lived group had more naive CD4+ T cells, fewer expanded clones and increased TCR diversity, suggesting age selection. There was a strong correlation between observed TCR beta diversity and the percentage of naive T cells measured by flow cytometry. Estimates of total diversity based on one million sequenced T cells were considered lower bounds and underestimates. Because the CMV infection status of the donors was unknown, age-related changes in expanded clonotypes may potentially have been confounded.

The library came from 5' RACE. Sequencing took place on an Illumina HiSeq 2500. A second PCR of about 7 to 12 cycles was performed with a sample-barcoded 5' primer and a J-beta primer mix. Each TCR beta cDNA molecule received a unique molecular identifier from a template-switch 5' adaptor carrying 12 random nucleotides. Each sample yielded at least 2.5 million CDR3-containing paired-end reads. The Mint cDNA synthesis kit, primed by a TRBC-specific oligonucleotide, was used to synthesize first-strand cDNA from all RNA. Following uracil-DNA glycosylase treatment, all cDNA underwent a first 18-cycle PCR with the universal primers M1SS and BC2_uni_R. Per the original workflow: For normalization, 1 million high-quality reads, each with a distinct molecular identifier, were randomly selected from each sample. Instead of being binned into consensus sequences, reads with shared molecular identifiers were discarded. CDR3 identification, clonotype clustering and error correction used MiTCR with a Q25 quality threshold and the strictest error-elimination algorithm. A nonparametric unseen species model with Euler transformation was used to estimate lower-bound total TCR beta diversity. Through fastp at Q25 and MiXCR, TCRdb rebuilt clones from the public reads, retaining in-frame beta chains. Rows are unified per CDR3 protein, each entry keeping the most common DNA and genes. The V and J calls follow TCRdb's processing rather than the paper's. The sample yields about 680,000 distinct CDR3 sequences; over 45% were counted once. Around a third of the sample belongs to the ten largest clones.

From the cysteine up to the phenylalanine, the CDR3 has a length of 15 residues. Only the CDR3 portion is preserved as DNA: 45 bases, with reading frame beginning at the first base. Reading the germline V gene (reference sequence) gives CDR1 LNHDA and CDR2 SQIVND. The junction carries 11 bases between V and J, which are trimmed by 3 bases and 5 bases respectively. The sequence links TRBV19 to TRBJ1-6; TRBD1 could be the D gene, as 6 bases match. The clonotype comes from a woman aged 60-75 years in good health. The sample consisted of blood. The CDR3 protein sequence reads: CASSIRQADNSPLHF. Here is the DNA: TGTGCCAGTAGTATTCGACAGGCAGATAATTCACCCCTCCACTTT. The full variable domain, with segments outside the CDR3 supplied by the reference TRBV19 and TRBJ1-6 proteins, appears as DGGITQSPKYLFRKEGQNVTLSCEQNLNHDAMYWYRQDPGQGLRLIYYSQIVNDFQKGDIAEGYSVSREKKESFPLTVTSAQKNPTAFYLCASSIRQADNSPLHFGNGTRLTVT.